Listed below are T cell receptor beta chains from one sample, sequenced in a study of shared clonotypes between healthy human individuals. Generated by immunoSEQ multiplex PCR, the TCRdb table keeps only in-frame clones and is missing some. Of 550,000 to 650,000 clones in the sample, 90% to 97% were seen once. Sequencing was carried out using naive CD8+ T cells sorted from blood. The receptors were gathered from a woman aged 25 to 39 in good health. Both conserved end residues are part of each CDR3. The order of the fields is J gene, V gene, D gene, CDR3 length, clone size, CDR3 protein, CDR3 DNA. D genes are given only for firm matches. Only some rows state a clone size, as once, few, many or a class for expanded clones.

TRBJ2-1	TRBV15	.	16	.	CATSTSPGDSYNEQFF	TGTGCCACCAGCACCTCCCCGGGGGACTCCTACAATGAGCAGTTCTTC
TRBJ2-2	TRBV7-9	.	18	.	CASSLGFFASPYTGELFF	TGTGCCAGCAGCTTAGGCTTTTTCGCTAGCCCTTACACCGGGGAGCTGTTTTTT
TRBJ2-7	TRBV29-1	.	12	.	CSATTTSYEQYF	TGCAGCGCCACGACTACGTCCTACGAGCAGTACTTC
TRBJ1-3	TRBV28	.	16	.	CASSSPYISPGNTIYF	TGTGCCAGCAGCTCACCGTATATTTCGCCTGGAAACACCATATATTTT
TRBJ2-3	TRBV27	TRBD2	18	.	CASSSFSGVGGRIDTQYF	TGTGCCAGCAGTTCCTTTAGCGGGGTGGGAGGCCGGATTGATACGCAGTATTTT
TRBJ2-7	TRBV21-1	.	18	.	CASSKSGETSGIYHEQYF	TGTGCCAGCAGCAAAAGTGGGGAGACTAGCGGGATTTACCACGAGCAGTACTTC
TRBJ2-7	TRBV2	.	15	.	CASSATGLRSYEQYF	TGTGCCAGCAGTGCCACGGGACTCCGCTCCTACGAGCAGTACTTC
TRBJ2-3	TRBV4-1	TRBD2	19	.	CASSQGTSGMGTISDTQYF	TGCGCCAGCAGCCAAGGGACTAGCGGGATGGGCACAATATCAGATACGCAGTATTTT
TRBJ1-1	TRBV27	.	14	.	CASRATGGNTEAFF	TGTGCCAGCAGAGCGACGGGTGGGAACACTGAAGCTTTCTTT
TRBJ1-5	TRBV7-6	.	12	.	CASLQRVQPQHF	TGTGCCAGCCTCCAGAGGGTTCAGCCCCAGCATTTT
TRBJ1-3	TRBV28	.	17	.	CASRESGGTTSGNTIYF	TGTGCCAGCAGAGAATCAGGAGGCACTACTTCTGGAAACACCATATATTTT
TRBJ2-7	TRBV7-9	.	13	once	CASSPVEAGEQYF	TGTGCCAGCAGCCCGGTTGAGGCCGGCGAGCAGTACTTC
TRBJ2-3	TRBV9	TRBD1	15	.	CASSVSDRGTDTQYF	TGTGCCAGCAGCGTATCCGACAGGGGCACAGATACGCAGTATTTT
TRBJ1-2	TRBV2	TRBD1	16	once	CASSELGQGTLYGYTF	TGTGCCAGCAGTGAATTGGGACAGGGAACCCTCTATGGCTACACCTTC
TRBJ1-5	TRBV27	.	16	.	CASSLAWGEGIQPQHF	TGTGCCAGCAGTTTAGCCTGGGGAGAAGGTATTCAGCCCCAGCATTTT
TRBJ2-5	TRBV19	.	12	.	CASSSSQETQYF	TGTGCCAGTAGTAGCAGCCAAGAGACCCAGTACTTC
TRBJ2-7	TRBV19	.	13	.	CASSIDAEAEQYF	TGTGCCAGTAGTATCGATGCCGAGGCGGAGCAGTACTTC
TRBJ2-1	TRBV19	.	17	.	CASSILATDLFNNEQFF	TGTGCCAGTAGTATACTTGCAACAGATTTATTTAACAATGAGCAGTTCTTC
TRBJ1-2	TRBV27	.	15	.	CASSPSTGANYGYTF	TGTGCCAGCAGTCCATCGACAGGAGCTAACTATGGCTACACCTTC
TRBJ2-1	TRBV6-1	TRBD2	14	.	CASTEAGGYNEQFF	TGTGCCAGCACTGAAGCGGGAGGATATAATGAGCAGTTCTTC
TRBJ1-2	TRBV28	.	13	.	CASSFRGDYGYTF	TGTGCCAGCAGTTTCAGGGGCGACTATGGCTACACCTTC
TRBJ1-2	TRBV5-8	.	14	.	CASSLESANYGYTF	TGTGCCAGCAGCTTGGAGTCAGCTAACTATGGCTACACCTTC
TRBJ2-6	TRBV7-2	TRBD2	18	.	CASSLVAGLAMGANVLTF	TGTGCCAGCAGCTTAGTTGCAGGACTAGCAATGGGGGCCAACGTCCTGACTTTC